This entry lists 22 T cell receptor beta chains sequenced from one sample in a study of cytomegalovirus exposure and HLA in healthy donors (dated 2017 in TCRdb). Library preparation used the immunoSEQ multiplex PCR assay. Imported from immuneACCESS, the table was reduced by TCRdb to in-frame sequences with V and J called. These copies leave out some clones; in studies compared against another copy, an unresolved V gene accounts for under half, and the cause of the remainder is not known. The sample contains 55,000 to 65,000 clones, around 90% of them found a single time. More than 1% of the sample rests with the top ten. Sequenced sample: PBMCs. The receptors were sampled from a man between 18 and 35 years old in good health and CMV-seronegative.

The V gene is TRBV18, the J gene TRBJ2-3, with 9 bases that match TRBD1. There are 16 residues in the CDR3. V lost 5 bases to trimming and J lost 1 base; unmatched junction nucleotides: 7. Looked up from germline, CDR1 is KGHSH and CDR2 is LQKENI. In nucleotides, the CDR3 is TGTGCCAGCTCAGGAGGGACAGGGTTCGGCACAGATACGCAGTATTTT. Residues: CASSGGTGFGTDTQYF.

The chain is built from TRBV10-3 and TRBJ2-6; perhaps TRBD1 as D (6 bases). V dropped 0 bases and J dropped 1 base, with 7 bases sitting between them. This CDR3 has 16 amino acids. Looked up from germline, CDR1 is ENHRY and CDR2 is SYGVKD. The CDR3 DNA is TGTGCCATCAGTGAGTCAGGACAGTCTGGGGCCAACGTCCTGACTTTC. Translated: CAISESGQSGANVLTF.

The chain combines TRBV15 with TRBJ1-4; D gene unclear. The CDR3 loop spans 15 amino acids. V was clipped by 2 bases and J by 5 bases, with 12 bases between them. The V gene's germline CDR1 is LNHNV and CDR2 YYDKDF (reference sequence). CDR3 DNA sequence: TGTGCCACCAGCAGATACCGGGATCAGAATGAAAAACTGTTTTTT. This sequence encodes CATSRYRDQNEKLFF.

The rearrangement joins TRBV2 to TRBJ2-2; TRBD1 aligns across 11 bases. The CDR3 has 14 amino acids. The ends lost 5 bases at V and 7 bases at J; junction bases unmatched: 3. Germline loops: CDR1 SNHLY, CDR2 FYNNEI. The CDR3 spells CASSRTGGGGELFF. CDR3 DNA sequence: TGTGCCAGCAGTAGGACAGGGGGCGGCGGGGAGCTGTTTTTT.

The chain uses TRBV18 and TRBJ2-3; 9 bases line up with TRBD2. Germline CDR1 reads KGHSH; CDR2 reads LQKENI. V was pared by 5 bases and J by 0 bases, with 0 bases of the junction left unmatched. The CDR3 consists of 14 residues. CDR3 protein: CASSTSGSTDTQYF. CDR3 nucleotide sequence: TGTGCCAGCTCAACTAGCGGGAGCACAGATACGCAGTATTTT.

The chain is built from TRBV7-8 and TRBJ2-7; TRBD1 matches at 9 bases. Germline V CDR1 and CDR2: SGHVS, FQNEAQ. The CDR3 spans 15 residues. The J segment lost 6 bases and the V segment lost 5 bases, leaving 11 bases of the junction unmatched. The CDR3 region is CASSLGTGSFGEQYF. In DNA, the CDR3 is TGTGCCAGCAGCCTCGGGACAGGGAGTTTCGGCGAGCAGTACTTC.

V and J are TRBV12-1 and TRBJ2-1; no DNA check was done on the table's D call, TRBD2. TRBV12-1 is an annotated pseudogene. The CDR3 extends over 14 amino acids. CDR3: CASSLRLAANEQFF. Here the CDR3 DNA reads TGTGCCAGCAGCTTACGACTAGCGGCCAATGAGCAGTTCTTC.

The chain uses TRBV29-1 and TRBJ2-1, with D perhaps TRBD2 (5 bases). The CDR3 length is 11 residues. Trimming shortened V by 7 bases and J by 2 bases, and 6 bases separated the two germline ends. In germline, CDR1 is SQVTM, CDR2 ANQGSEA. The CDR3 region is CSAGTYNEQFF. CDR3 nucleotides: TGCAGCGCGGGAACCTACAATGAGCAGTTCTTC.

In this sample, this clone turned up once. The V gene is TRBV5-1, the J gene TRBJ1-1, with TRBD1 as a possible D gene (6 bases). With 4 bases removed from V and 4 bases from J, the gap between germline ends came to 17 bases. This CDR3 is built from 15 residues. The germline V gene encodes CDR1 SGHRS and CDR2 YFSETQ. The CDR3 loop is CASSVGHREGTEAFF. The CDR3 DNA reads TGCGCCAGCAGCGTCGGGCACAGGGAGGGCACTGAAGCTTTCTTT.

The chain couples TRBV28 to TRBJ2-7, with TRBD2 matching 8 bases. From germline, CDR1 is MDHEN and CDR2 SYDVKM. V was clipped by 6 bases and J by 2 bases; unmatched bases: 6. The CDR3 length is 14 residues. CDR3 nucleotides: TGTGCCAGCAGAACAAGCGGGGGTGCCTACGAGCAGTACTTC. Residues: CASRTSGGAYEQYF. Full variable domain (remainder filled in from reference TRBV28 and TRBJ2-7): DVKVTQSSRYLVKRTGEKVFLECVQDMDHENMFWYRQDPGLGLRLIYFSYDVKMKEKGDIPEGYSVSREKKERFSLILESASTNQTSMYLCASRTSGGAYEQYFGPGTRLTVT.

The chain uses TRBV28 and TRBJ1-2, with TRBD1 matching 8 bases. The CDR3 has 15 amino acids. V dropped 3 bases and J dropped 5; count of bases not matched to a gene: 8. Germline lookup yields CDR1 MDHEN and CDR2 SYDVKM. The CDR3 loop reads CASSLRRDRRYGYTF. The CDR3 nucleotides are TGTGCCAGCAGTTTGCGCAGGGACAGGAGGTATGGCTACACCTTC.

The rearrangement joins TRBV5-6 to TRBJ2-7, with 9 bases matching TRBD1. Per germline, CDR1 SGHDT and CDR2 YYEEEE. This CDR3 has 12 residues. Losses at the gene ends were 4 bases for V and 13 bases for J; bases not matched to a gene: 9. This CDR3 is CASSQNRDRDYF. The CDR3, as DNA: TGTGCCAGCAGCCAAAACCGGGACAGGGACTACTTC.

V is TRBV19 and J is TRBJ2-2; D ambiguous. The CDR3 loop spans 12 amino acids. The germline gives CDR1 LNHDA, CDR2 SQIVND (reference sequence). Between the trimmed V and J ends, which lost 3 bases and 11 bases, there was a span of 10 bases. In DNA form, the CDR3 reads TGTGCCAGTAGTATCGTTGGCGGAGAGCTGTTTTTT. Encoded protein: CASSIVGGELFF.

The V call is TRBV27, the J call TRBJ2-1, with 10 bases aligning to TRBD2. The V segment lost 2 bases and the J segment 7 bases; nucleotides outside the gene matches: 8. The CDR3 consists of 16 residues. Per the germline V gene, CDR1 is MNHEY and CDR2 is SMNVEV (reference sequence). CDR3 coding DNA: TGTGCCAGCAGTTTACAGCGGGAGGGTTACGAGAATGAGCAGTTCTTC. This codes for CASSLQREGYENEQFF.

The CDR3 here is CASSFPRGVTTTNNEQFF. CDR3 coding DNA: TGTGCCAGCAGCTTCCCCCGGGGGGTGACGACTACCAACAATGAGCAGTTCTTC. This chain joins TRBV11-1 and TRBJ2-1; 7 bases match TRBD2. Germline lookup yields CDR1 SGHAT and CDR2 FQDESV (reference sequence). CDR3 length: 18 amino acids. The junction had 16 bases not matched to a gene; V was cut back by 3 bases and J by 5 bases.

The chain recombines TRBV5-6 with TRBJ1-3, with a possible D match to TRBD1 (6 bases). This CDR3 spans 15 amino acids. The V end lost 3 bases, the J end lost 0 bases, and 10 bases lay between the germline ends. Germline values: CDR1 SGHDT, CDR2 YYEEEE. Written as DNA, the CDR3 is TGTGCCAGCAGCTCGGGACATCTCTCTGGAAACACCATATATTTT. Its translation: CASSSGHLSGNTIYF.

This chain connects TRBV28 to TRBJ1-1; D is uncertain. Looked up from germline, CDR1 is MDHEN and CDR2 is SYDVKM. Trimming stripped 6 bases from V and 1 base from J, with 12 bases between. The CDR3 length is 14 residues. The CDR3 protein is CASSRRQSNTEAFF. In DNA, the CDR3 is TGTGCCAGCAGCCGGCGGCAGTCGAACACTGAAGCTTTCTTT.

The chain couples TRBV2 to TRBJ2-1; 11 bases align to TRBD2. This CDR3 is 15 amino acids long. V was clipped by 8 bases and J by 5 bases; unmatched bases: 8. The germline CDR1 and CDR2 sequences are SNHLY and FYNNEI. The CDR3 loop reads CASGKPGLADNEQFF. The CDR3 DNA reads as TGTGCCAGCGGGAAACCGGGACTAGCGGACAATGAGCAGTTCTTC.

The V and J genes are TRBV11-2 and TRBJ2-3; the D is unclear. This CDR3 spans 16 amino acids. The V gene lost 2 bases and the J gene lost 0 bases, with 12 bases spanning the gap. Germline values: CDR1 SGHAT, CDR2 FQNNGV. CDR3 sequence reads: CASSLNLLYSTDTQYF. In DNA, the CDR3 is TGTGCCAGCAGCTTAAACTTGCTCTATAGCACAGATACGCAGTATTTT.

The gene calls are TRBV15 and TRBJ1-4; tentatively, D is TRBD1 (6 bases). V was shortened by 1 base and J by 6 bases, with 12 bases between the two germline ends. Germline lookup yields CDR1 LNHNV and CDR2 YYDKDF (reference sequence). The CDR3 spans 15 residues. The CDR3 DNA reads as TGTGCCACCAGCAGAGGCGGGGGCGGGGATGAAAAACTGTTTTTT. Residues: CATSRGGGGDEKLFF.

CDR3 in amino acids: CASSQIAGEADTQYF. In DNA form, the CDR3 reads TGCGCCAGCAGCCAAATAGCGGGAGAGGCAGATACGCAGTATTTT. The chain carries TRBV4-1 and TRBJ2-3; 9 bases agree with TRBD2. J gave up 4 bases and V 2 bases, and 4 bases lay outside the gene matches. Per germline, CDR1 MGHRA and CDR2 YSYEKL. This CDR3 region has 15 residues.

The chain recombines TRBV7-6 with TRBJ1-1; D unclear. V lost 1 base and J lost 0, with 3 bases in between. The CDR3 has 13 amino acids. Germline lookup yields CDR1 SGHVS and CDR2 FNYEAQ. In DNA form, the CDR3 reads TGTGCCAGCAGCTTAGATATGAACACTGAAGCTTTCTTT. Protein product: CASSLDMNTEAFF.